This TCR beta chain stems from a study of response to subunit inactivated influenza vaccine (dated by TCRdb to the late 2010s). In terms of the full investigation: Deep quantitative T cell receptor repertoire profiling was used in the study to track responses to a trivalent subunit inactivated influenza vaccine. Broader findings and caveats from the paper: The authors suggested that each seasonal influenza vaccination may recruit only a limited number of new T cells.

Deletion took 4 bases off V and 9 bases off J, with a span of 19 bases between the germline ends. The CDR3, from cysteine to phenylalanine, totals 15 residues. CDR3 DNA is the only sequence kept; it has 45 bases, read in frame from the first base. In the germline V gene, CDR1 corresponds to KGHSH and CDR2 to LQKENI. About this clonotype itself: No cognate antigen has been identified for it. No base quality values were provided; no much bigger clone lies one nucleotide off.

The library came from RT-PCR. TCRdb shows the sequencer as Illumina HiSeq 2500. TCRdb took the public reads, trimmed them with fastp at Q25, ran MiXCR for clone calling and kept in-frame beta chains. When rows share a CDR3 protein, they turn into one entry using the most common DNA and genes. For this sample there are hundreds of thousands of distinct CDR3 sequences; 13% to 15% appear just once. Of the sample, roughly 7.2% falls within the top ten clones. The chain joins TRBV18 to TRBJ2-1, and possibly TRBD2, on 6 matching bases. The sequencing here drew on PBMCs from blood, taken less than 15 days before vaccination. This receptor was identified in a middle-aged man who received an inactivated influenza vaccine. Donor details come from another sample of the same person, matched by shared clones. Here is the DNA: TGTGCCAGCTCACAGACCGGGACTCGCCGACGTGAGCAGTTCTTC. This sequence encodes CASSQTGTRRREQFF.